These T cell receptor beta chains were read from a single sample in a study of shared clonotypes between healthy human individuals. Repertoires were generated with immunoSEQ multiplex PCR, while TCRdb's copy carries only in-frame clones and drops some. Counted here are about 2.1 million clones, just over 90% occurring once; the ten biggest clones make up around 1.7%. The sequenced sample consisted of naive CD8+ T cells from PBMCs. Receptor source: a man aged 18 to 30 in good health. Some clones in this sample may be carry-over from other donors' samples. Both conserved end residues are part of each CDR3. A D gene is named only where the DNA matches it firmly. Clone sizes are given selectively: once, few, many, or a class where the clone is expanded.

d_call: .; j_call: TRBJ2-5; clone_size: .; v_call: TRBV6-5; cdr3_aa: CASSYGAKWQGETQYF; cdr3_nt: TGTGCCAGCAGTTACGGAGCGAAGTGGCAAGGGGAGACCCAGTACTTC
d_call: .; j_call: TRBJ2-5; clone_size: .; v_call: TRBV28; cdr3_aa: CASSPLGEETQYF; cdr3_nt: TGTGCCAGCAGCCCGTTAGGGGAAGAGACCCAGTACTTC
d_call: TRBD1; j_call: TRBJ1-4; clone_size: .; v_call: TRBV10-3; cdr3_aa: CAISHTGEREKLFF; cdr3_nt: TGTGCCATCAGCCATACAGGGGAGAGGGAAAAACTGTTTTTT
d_call: TRBD2; j_call: TRBJ2-1; clone_size: .; v_call: TRBV9; cdr3_aa: CASSISGAYSSYNEQFF; cdr3_nt: TGTGCCAGCAGCATTAGCGGGGCGTACAGCTCCTACAATGAGCAGTTCTTC
d_call: TRBD1; j_call: TRBJ1-1; clone_size: .; v_call: TRBV27; cdr3_aa: CASSTRDSWNTEAFF; cdr3_nt: TGTGCCAGCAGTACCCGGGACAGTTGGAACACTGAAGCTTTCTTT
d_call: TRBD1; j_call: TRBJ2-3; clone_size: .; v_call: TRBV27; cdr3_aa: CASRPDRVWSDTQYF; cdr3_nt: TGTGCCAGCAGACCCGACAGGGTCTGGTCAGATACGCAGTATTTT
d_call: .; j_call: TRBJ2-5; clone_size: .; v_call: TRBV7-6; cdr3_aa: CASSLPPQETQYF; cdr3_nt: TGTGCCAGCAGCTTACCACCCCAAGAGACCCAGTACTTC
d_call: TRBD1; j_call: TRBJ2-3; clone_size: .; v_call: TRBV2; cdr3_aa: CASRQGWGTDTQYF; cdr3_nt: TGTGCCAGCAGACAGGGGTGGGGCACAGATACGCAGTATTTT
d_call: .; j_call: TRBJ2-5; clone_size: .; v_call: TRBV27; cdr3_aa: CASSLLGVGGQHQETQYF; cdr3_nt: TGTGCCAGCAGTTTATTAGGGGTGGGGGGGCAGCATCAAGAGACCCAGTACTTC
d_call: .; j_call: TRBJ1-1; clone_size: .; v_call: TRBV5-6; cdr3_aa: CASSLEREAFF; cdr3_nt: TGTGCCAGCAGCTTGGAACGTGAAGCTTTCTTT
d_call: TRBD1; j_call: TRBJ2-3; clone_size: .; v_call: TRBV7-3; cdr3_aa: CASSPGTGGFADTQYF; cdr3_nt: TGTGCCAGCAGCCCAGGGACAGGGGGTTTTGCAGATACGCAGTATTTT
d_call: .; j_call: TRBJ2-6; clone_size: once; v_call: TRBV6-1; cdr3_aa: CASSEPRIPSPGANVLTF; cdr3_nt: TGTGCCAGCAGTGAACCGAGGATCCCCTCACCTGGGGCCAACGTCCTGACTTTC
d_call: .; j_call: TRBJ2-7; clone_size: .; v_call: TRBV27; cdr3_aa: CASSSGALDF; cdr3_nt: TGTGCCAGCAGCTCGGGGGCTTTGGACTTC
d_call: .; j_call: TRBJ2-7; clone_size: once; v_call: TRBV7-9; cdr3_aa: CASTPGLGYPYEQYF; cdr3_nt: TGTGCCAGCACCCCGGGATTAGGTTACCCCTACGAGCAGTACTTC
d_call: .; j_call: TRBJ1-5; clone_size: .; v_call: TRBV27; cdr3_aa: CASSTSRRGYQPQHF; cdr3_nt: TGTGCCAGCAGTACAAGTCGCAGGGGTTATCAGCCCCAGCATTTT
d_call: TRBD2; j_call: TRBJ2-7; clone_size: .; v_call: TRBV28; cdr3_aa: CASSPRLAGNYEQYF; cdr3_nt: TGTGCCAGCAGTCCCAGACTAGCGGGAAACTACGAGCAGTACTTC
d_call: .; j_call: TRBJ1-2; clone_size: .; v_call: TRBV9; cdr3_aa: CASSPGQTTYGYTF; cdr3_nt: TGTGCCAGCAGCCCCGGACAGACAACGTATGGCTACACCTTC
d_call: TRBD1; j_call: TRBJ2-7; clone_size: .; v_call: TRBV19; cdr3_aa: CASTSGTGGSEQYF; cdr3_nt: TGTGCCAGTACCTCCGGGACAGGGGGCTCCGAGCAGTACTTC
d_call: .; j_call: TRBJ2-7; clone_size: .; v_call: TRBV27; cdr3_aa: CASSFSLGPTTYEQYF; cdr3_nt: TGTGCCAGCAGTTTCTCTCTGGGGCCCACCACCTACGAGCAGTACTTC
d_call: .; j_call: TRBJ2-7; clone_size: .; v_call: TRBV27; cdr3_aa: CASSFSGQRTYEQYF; cdr3_nt: TGTGCCAGCAGTTTTAGCGGACAGAGGACCTACGAGCAGTACTTC
d_call: TRBD1; j_call: TRBJ2-7; clone_size: .; v_call: TRBV4-3; cdr3_aa: CASSQRDRGPYEQYF; cdr3_nt: TGCGCCAGCAGCCAGCGGGACAGGGGGCCCTACGAGCAGTACTTC
d_call: .; j_call: TRBJ2-6; clone_size: .; v_call: TRBV27; cdr3_aa: CASSLRQTGANVLTF; cdr3_nt: TGTGCCAGCAGTTTACGGCAGACTGGGGCCAACGTCCTGACTTTC
d_call: .; j_call: TRBJ1-4; clone_size: .; v_call: TRBV4-1; cdr3_aa: CASSQDRAGDEKLFF; cdr3_nt: TGCGCCAGCAGCCAAGATCGGGCAGGGGATGAAAAACTGTTTTTT
d_call: .; j_call: TRBJ2-3; clone_size: .; v_call: TRBV2; cdr3_aa: CASLGGEDTQYF; cdr3_nt: TGTGCCAGTCTTGGAGGGGAAGATACGCAGTATTTT
d_call: .; j_call: TRBJ2-2; clone_size: once; v_call: TRBV28; cdr3_aa: CASSLGRYTGELFF; cdr3_nt: TGTGCCAGCAGTTTGGGGAGGTACACCGGGGAGCTGTTTTTT
d_call: .; j_call: TRBJ2-1; clone_size: .; v_call: TRBV7-9; cdr3_aa: CASSQRAESHSYNEQFF; cdr3_nt: TGTGCCAGCAGCCAAAGGGCCGAGTCCCACTCCTACAATGAGCAGTTCTTC
d_call: .; j_call: TRBJ1-1; clone_size: .; v_call: TRBV28; cdr3_aa: CASSTSGADYPPEAFF; cdr3_nt: TGTGCCAGCAGTACAAGCGGGGCAGATTATCCCCCCGAAGCTTTCTTT
d_call: .; j_call: TRBJ2-7; clone_size: .; v_call: TRBV14; cdr3_aa: CASSQEQGGYEQYF; cdr3_nt: TGTGCCAGCAGCCAAGAACAGGGTGGATACGAGCAGTACTTC
d_call: .; j_call: TRBJ2-4; clone_size: .; v_call: TRBV9; cdr3_aa: CASSVDGNKNIQYF; cdr3_nt: TGTGCCAGCAGCGTAGATGGTAACAAAAACATTCAGTACTTC
d_call: .; j_call: TRBJ2-1; clone_size: .; v_call: TRBV4-1; cdr3_aa: CASSQGRWDEQFF; cdr3_nt: TGCGCCAGCAGCCAAGGGCGCTGGGATGAGCAGTTCTTC
d_call: .; j_call: TRBJ2-7; clone_size: .; v_call: TRBV4-1; cdr3_aa: CASSQGAATYEQYF; cdr3_nt: TGCGCCAGCAGCCAAGGGGCGGCAACCTACGAGCAGTACTTC
d_call: .; j_call: TRBJ2-1; clone_size: .; v_call: TRBV11-2; cdr3_aa: CASSLGKDEQFF; cdr3_nt: TGTGCCAGCAGCTTAGGCAAAGATGAGCAGTTCTTC
d_call: .; j_call: TRBJ1-2; clone_size: .; v_call: TRBV28; cdr3_aa: CASRETGLAYGYTF; cdr3_nt: TGTGCCAGCAGGGAAACAGGGCTAGCTTATGGCTACACCTTC
d_call: .; j_call: TRBJ2-1; clone_size: .; v_call: TRBV11-2; cdr3_aa: CASSSALNNEQFF; cdr3_nt: TGTGCCAGCAGCTCCGCCCTCAACAATGAGCAGTTCTTC
d_call: .; j_call: TRBJ2-7; clone_size: .; v_call: TRBV27; cdr3_aa: CASSLAVTYEQYF; cdr3_nt: TGTGCCAGCAGTTTAGCAGTCACCTACGAGCAGTACTTC
d_call: .; j_call: TRBJ2-4; clone_size: .; v_call: TRBV2; cdr3_aa: CASSLSVSKNIQYF; cdr3_nt: TGTGCCAGCAGCCTTAGTGTCTCCAAAAACATTCAGTACTTC
d_call: TRBD1; j_call: TRBJ2-3; clone_size: .; v_call: TRBV27; cdr3_aa: CASSRGQGTTDTQYF; cdr3_nt: TGTGCCAGCAGTAGGGGACAGGGGACGACAGATACGCAGTATTTT
d_call: TRBD2; j_call: TRBJ2-1; clone_size: .; v_call: TRBV9; cdr3_aa: CASSETSGEYNEQFF; cdr3_nt: TGTGCCAGCAGCGAGACTAGCGGGGAATACAATGAGCAGTTCTTC
d_call: .; j_call: TRBJ2-1; clone_size: .; v_call: TRBV7-3; cdr3_aa: CASSPSGSLIQGLFF; cdr3_nt: TGTGCCAGCAGCCCAAGTGGGTCCTTAATACAAGGTTTGTTCTTC